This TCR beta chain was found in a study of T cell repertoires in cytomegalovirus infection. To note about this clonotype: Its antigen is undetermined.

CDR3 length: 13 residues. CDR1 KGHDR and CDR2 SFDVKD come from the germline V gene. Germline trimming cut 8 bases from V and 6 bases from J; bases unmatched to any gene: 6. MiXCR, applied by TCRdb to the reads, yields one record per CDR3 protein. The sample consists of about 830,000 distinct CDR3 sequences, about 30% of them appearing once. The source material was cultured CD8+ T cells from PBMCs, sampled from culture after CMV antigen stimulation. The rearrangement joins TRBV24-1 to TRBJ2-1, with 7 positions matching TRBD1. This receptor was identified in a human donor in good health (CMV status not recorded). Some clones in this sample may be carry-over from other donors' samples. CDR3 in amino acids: CATKRGGGNEQFF. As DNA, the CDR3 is TGTGCCACCAAAAGAGGGGGCGGCAATGAGCAGTTCTTC.